Each of the 14 T cell receptor beta chains below was sequenced from the same sample in a study of blood T cell repertoires in COVID-19. Libraries were prepared by immunoSEQ multiplex PCR; TCRdb keeps only in-frame clonotypes and omits some of them. This sample has 400,000 to 550,000 clones, with 70% to 90% found just once. Specimen: PBMCs or T cells enriched from blood (not recorded which). Source of these receptors: a woman aged 18-29 years with acute COVID-19.

This chain uses TRBV7-2 with TRBJ1-1, with D possibly matching TRBD1 (5 bases). V lost 5 bases and J 4 bases, leaving 14 bases between the germline ends. The CDR3 sequence is 14 residues long. The germline gives CDR1 SGHTA, CDR2 FQGNSA. CDR3 amino acids: CASSDRTFGTEAFF. Written as DNA, the CDR3 is TGTGCCAGCAGCGATAGGACATTCGGCACTGAAGCTTTCTTT.

CDR3 amino acids: CATYRASNTEAFF. In DNA, the CDR3 is TGTGCCACATACAGGGCGTCGAACACTGAAGCTTTCTTT. The V call is TRBV27, the J call TRBJ1-1; D might be TRBD1 (6 bases). CDR3 length: 13 amino acids. Germline CDR1 is MNHEY and CDR2 is SMNVEV (reference sequence). V dropped 10 bases and J dropped 1 base, with 13 bases sitting between them.

Here the CDR3 DNA reads TGTGCCAGCAGCTTCAGGGACTCTGGAAACACCATATATTTT. Amino acid sequence: CASSFRDSGNTIYF. V usage is TRBV5-4 and J usage is TRBJ1-3; tentatively, D is TRBD1 (5 bases). The CDR3 has 14 residues. The germline CDR1 and CDR2 sequences are SGHNT and YYREEE (reference sequence). V lost 2 bases and J 0 bases, leaving 6 bases between the germline ends.

V gene TRBV30 combines with J gene TRBJ1-1; unclear D gene. V lost 3 bases, J lost 1 base, and 15 bases lay in between. Germline V lookup: CDR1 GTSNPN, CDR2 SVGIG (reference sequence). This CDR3 has 15 amino acids. The CDR3 DNA reads as TGTGCCTGGAGGCCAAGCGGGGATACGAACACTGAAGCTTTCTTT. Its protein is CAWRPSGDTNTEAFF.

The J gene is TRBJ2-1, the V gene TRBV4-3, with 7 bases fitting TRBD2. This CDR3 region has 16 residues. Trimming cost V 3 bases and J 1 base; bases outside gene matches: 6. Germline values: CDR1 LGHNA, CDR2 YSLEER. The CDR3 DNA reads as TGCGCCAGCAGCCAGGAACTAGCGAAGTCCTACAATGAGCAGTTCTTC. This translates into CASSQELAKSYNEQFF.

This clone was picked up many times. The chain carries TRBV5-4 and TRBJ1-2; 10 bases fit TRBD1. The germline V gene has CDR1 SGHNT and CDR2 YYREEE (reference sequence). Trimming cost V 3 bases and J 7 bases; bases outside gene matches: 6. The CDR3 is 14 residues long. CDR3 amino acids: CASSYRDRGSGYTF. The CDR3 nucleotides are TGTGCCAGCAGCTACCGGGACAGGGGTAGTGGCTACACCTTC.

The chain employs TRBV2 and TRBJ1-5; D is perhaps TRBD1 (6 bases). The CDR3 runs 13 residues. Deletions cut 2 bases from V and 8 bases from J, with 10 bases between. From germline, CDR1 is SNHLY and CDR2 FYNNEI. The CDR3 is CASSEPGTKPQHF. CDR3 nucleotides: TGTGCCAGCAGTGAACCCGGGACAAAGCCCCAGCATTTT.

The J gene is TRBJ2-1, the V gene TRBV6-5; D not certain. Germline values: CDR1 MNHEY, CDR2 SVGAGI. The CDR3 length is 11 residues. V lost 2 bases, J lost 9 bases, and 5 bases lay in between. Here the CDR3 DNA reads TGTGCCAGCAGTTACGTCGGTGAGCAGTTCTTC. It specifies CASSYVGEQFF.

J is TRBJ2-3 and V is TRBV4-2; 11 bases agree with TRBD2. This CDR3 comprises 18 residues. Germline trimming cut 3 bases from V and 0 bases from J; bases unmatched to any gene: 8. Germline lookup yields CDR1 LGHNA and CDR2 YNFKEQ. The CDR3 region has the DNA TGTGCCAGCAGCCATCAGCTACTAGCGGGGGAGAGCACAGATACGCAGTATTTT. Translating gives CASSHQLLAGESTDTQYF.

The chain uses TRBV5-1 and TRBJ1-6; possible D gene TRBD1, 5 bases. Between the trimmed V and J ends, which lost 0 bases and 9 bases, there was a span of 10 bases. The CDR3 consists of 14 residues. CDR1 is SGHRS and CDR2 is YFSETQ in the germline V gene. The CDR3 loop is CASSLDRPGSPLHF. The DNA of the CDR3 is TGCGCCAGCAGCTTGGACAGGCCGGGTTCACCCCTCCACTTT.

The J gene is TRBJ2-1, the V gene TRBV2, with a tentative D call TRBD1 (5 bases). The V end was cut by 3 bases, the J end by 5 bases, with 11 bases between. CDR3 length equals 14 residues. Germline CDR1 is SNHLY and CDR2 is FYNNEI. The CDR3 region has the DNA TGTGCCAGCAGTGAGTCAGGGAAAAACAATGAGCAGTTCTTC. As protein: CASSESGKNNEQFF. Supplemented by reference TRBV2 and TRBJ2-1, the full variable domain reads EPEVTQTPSHQVTQMGQEVILRCVPISNHLYFYWYRQILGQKVEFLVSFYNNEISEKSEIFDDQFSVERPDGSNFTLKIRSTKLEDSAMYFCASSESGKNNEQFFGPGTRLTVL.

The rearrangement uses TRBV10-3 and TRBJ1-1, with D perhaps matching TRBD1 (6 bases). CDR3 size: 15 residues. V dropped 0 bases and J dropped 11 bases, with 19 bases sitting between them. The germline V gene encodes CDR1 ENHRY and CDR2 SYGVKD. CDR3 amino acids: CAISESKDSLFTAFF. In DNA form, the CDR3 reads TGTGCCATCAGTGAGTCAAAGGACAGTCTCTTTACGGCTTTCTTT.

The V call is TRBV25-1, the J call TRBJ2-1; 13 nucleotides align to TRBD2. V dropped 8 bases and J dropped 9; count of bases not matched to a gene: 7. The germline gives CDR1 MGHDK, CDR2 SYGVNS. The CDR3 runs to 14 residues. In nucleotides, the CDR3 is TGTGCCAGCCGTACTAGCGGGAGGGCCGGTGAGCAGTTCTTC. Protein sequence: CASRTSGRAGEQFF.

The chain recombines TRBV6-5 with TRBJ2-7, with D possibly matching TRBD1 (6 bases). The CDR3 has 14 residues. Germline assignment: CDR1 MNHEY and CDR2 SVGAGI. V was shortened by 4 bases and J by 2 bases, with 12 bases between the two germline ends. DNA for the CDR3: TGTGCCAGCAGTTCCGGGACACTCCCCTACGAGCAGTACTTC. The encoded protein is CASSSGTLPYEQYF.